The table lists the clone carrying this TCR beta chain with a count of one. Antigen specificity is unknown. This specimen comes from a study of long-term antiretroviral therapy in people with HIV. Notes on the study in general: Diversity measured after ART increased yet remained under transplant donor controls.

Version v3.0 of the immunoSEQ assay ran at survey level. Libraries were prepared by immunoSEQ multiplex PCR; TCRdb keeps only in-frame clonotypes and omits some of them. The sample shows 26,000 or so clones, around 80% of them seen only once. At least two post-ART and at least one pre-ART PBMC sample were available for each donor. Trimming removed 10 bases at V and 8 bases at J, with 15 bases between. The CDR3 runs to 13 residues. Germline assignment: CDR1 MDHEN and CDR2 SYDVKM. Sequencing used unsorted PBMCs, obtained 3 years after starting antiretroviral therapy. The source of this sequence is a man aged 18 to 30 with HIV. The chain combines TRBV28 with TRBJ1-6; tentatively, D is TRBD1 (6 bases). In DNA form, the CDR3 reads TGTGCCACCTATACAGGGATCCATTCACCCCTCCACTTT. This gives the protein CATYTGIHSPLHF.